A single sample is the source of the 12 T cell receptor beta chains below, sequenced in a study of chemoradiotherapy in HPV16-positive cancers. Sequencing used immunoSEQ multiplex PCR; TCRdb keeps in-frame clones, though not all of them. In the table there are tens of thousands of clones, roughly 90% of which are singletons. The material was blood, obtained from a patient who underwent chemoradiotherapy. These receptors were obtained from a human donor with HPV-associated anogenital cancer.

The CDR3 reads CASSLAGQGATGELFF. CDR3 DNA sequence: TGTGCCAGCAGCTTGGCAGGTCAGGGGGCAACCGGGGAGCTGTTTTTT. This chain joins TRBV5-4 and TRBJ2-2; 8 positions agree with TRBD1. Germline V CDR1 and CDR2: SGHNT, YYREEE (reference sequence). J lost 5 bases, V lost 0 bases, and 6 bases had no gene match. The CDR3 runs to 16 residues.

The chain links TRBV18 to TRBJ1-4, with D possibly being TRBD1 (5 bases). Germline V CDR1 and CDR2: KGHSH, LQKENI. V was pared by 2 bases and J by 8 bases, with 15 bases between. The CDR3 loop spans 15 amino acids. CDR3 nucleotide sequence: TGTGCCAGCTCACCAGTGACAGAGGGGTCAGAAAAACTGTTTTTT. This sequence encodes CASSPVTEGSEKLFF.

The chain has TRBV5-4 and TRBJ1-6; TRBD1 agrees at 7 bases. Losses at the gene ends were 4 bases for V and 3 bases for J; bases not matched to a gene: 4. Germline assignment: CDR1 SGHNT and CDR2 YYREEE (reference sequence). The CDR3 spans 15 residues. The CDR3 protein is CASSPDRVYNSPLHF. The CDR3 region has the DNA TGTGCCAGCAGCCCCGACAGGGTCTATAATTCACCCCTCCACTTT.

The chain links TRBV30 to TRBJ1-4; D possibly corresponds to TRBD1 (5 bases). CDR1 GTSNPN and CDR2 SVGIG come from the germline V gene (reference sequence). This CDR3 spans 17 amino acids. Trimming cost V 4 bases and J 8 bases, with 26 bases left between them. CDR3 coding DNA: TGTGCCTGGACTCCCTCATTGGGTTGGCAGGGTCTCGAAAAACTGTTTTTT. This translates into CAWTPSLGWQGLEKLFF.

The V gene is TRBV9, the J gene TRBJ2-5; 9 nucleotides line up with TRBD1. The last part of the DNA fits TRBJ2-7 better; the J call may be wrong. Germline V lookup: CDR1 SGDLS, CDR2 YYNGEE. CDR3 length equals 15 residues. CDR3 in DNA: TGTGCCAGCAGCGTAGCGGGACAGGGATACCACGAGCAGTACTTC. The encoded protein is CASSVAGQGYHEQYF.

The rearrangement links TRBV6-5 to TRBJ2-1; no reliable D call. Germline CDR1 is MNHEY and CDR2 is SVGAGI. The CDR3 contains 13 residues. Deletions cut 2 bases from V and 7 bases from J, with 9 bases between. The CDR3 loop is CASSYLDFNEQFF. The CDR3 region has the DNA TGTGCCAGCAGTTACCTAGACTTTAATGAGCAGTTCTTC.

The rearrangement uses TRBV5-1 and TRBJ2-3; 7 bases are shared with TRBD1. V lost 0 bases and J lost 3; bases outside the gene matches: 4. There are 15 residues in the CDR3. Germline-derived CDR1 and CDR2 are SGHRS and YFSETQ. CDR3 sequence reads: CASSLVGRGTDTQYF. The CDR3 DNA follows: TGCGCCAGCAGCTTGGTTGGCAGGGGGACAGATACGCAGTATTTT.

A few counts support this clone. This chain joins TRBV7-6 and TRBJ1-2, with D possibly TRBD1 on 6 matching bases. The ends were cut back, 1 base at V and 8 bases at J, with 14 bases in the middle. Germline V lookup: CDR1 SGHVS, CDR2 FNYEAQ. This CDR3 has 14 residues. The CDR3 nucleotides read TGTGCCAGCAGCTTAGAAGCAGGGGCCGGAGGCTACACCTTC. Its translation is CASSLEAGAGGYTF.

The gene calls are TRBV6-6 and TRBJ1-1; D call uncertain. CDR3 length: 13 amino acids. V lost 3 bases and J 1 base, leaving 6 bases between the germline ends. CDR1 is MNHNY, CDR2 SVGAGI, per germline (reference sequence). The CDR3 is CASSYDPNTEAFF. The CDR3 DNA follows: TGTGCCAGCAGTTATGACCCGAACACTGAAGCTTTCTTT.

CDR3: CASTLATTYYNEQFF. The DNA for the CDR3 is TGTGCCAGCACCCTAGCGACTACCTACTACAATGAGCAGTTCTTC. V gene TRBV6-4 combines with J gene TRBJ2-1, with TRBD2 as a possible D gene (6 bases). V was shortened by 7 bases and J by 3 bases, with 16 bases between the two germline ends. This CDR3 spans 15 amino acids. Germline assignment: CDR1 MRHNA and CDR2 SNTAGT.

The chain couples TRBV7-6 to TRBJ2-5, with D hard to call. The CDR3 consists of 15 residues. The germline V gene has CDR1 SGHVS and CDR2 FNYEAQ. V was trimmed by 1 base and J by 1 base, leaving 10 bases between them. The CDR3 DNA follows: TGTGCCAGCAGCTTAGGGGGTTGGGGCCAAGAGACCCAGTACTTC. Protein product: CASSLGGWGQETQYF.

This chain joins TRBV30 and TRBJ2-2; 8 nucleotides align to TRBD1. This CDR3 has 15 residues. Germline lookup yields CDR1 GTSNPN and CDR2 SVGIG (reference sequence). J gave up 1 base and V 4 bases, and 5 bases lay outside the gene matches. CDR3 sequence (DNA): TGTGCCTGGACATCCGGGACAGGGAACACCGGGGAGCTGTTTTTT. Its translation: CAWTSGTGNTGELFF. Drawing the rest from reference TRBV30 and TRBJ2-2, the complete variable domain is SQTIHQWPATLVQPVGSPLSLECTVEGTSNPNLYWYRQAAGRGLQLLFYSVGIGQISSEVPQNLSASRPQDRQFILSSKKLLLSDSGFYLCAWTSGTGNTGELFFGEGSRLTVL.